Shown below are 21 T cell receptor beta chains from a single sample sequenced in a study of monozygotic twins with inflammatory bowel disease. TCRdb re-called the 5' RACE reads and gives one entry per CDR3 protein, without DNA. The sample features approximately 110,000 distinct CDR3 sequences, with 9.5% to 15% in its top ten. The source material was blood. The origin of the receptors is a human donor with ulcerative colitis or Crohn's disease, or a healthy co-twin of an affected twin (not recorded which).

The rearrangement links TRBV2 to TRBJ2-2; there is no DNA to check the TCRdb D call of TRBD1. The CDR3 loop spans 13 amino acids. Looked up from germline, CDR1 is SNHLY and CDR2 is FYNNEI. The CDR3 sequence: CARGQTNTGELFF.

This chain links TRBV27 with TRBJ2-3; there is no DNA to check the TCRdb D call of TRBD1. Looked up from germline, CDR1 is MNHEY and CDR2 is SMNVEV (reference sequence). CDR3 size: 14 residues. The CDR3 protein is CATGGNGETDTQYF.

V gene TRBV7-2 combines with J gene TRBJ1-1; with no DNA, the TCRdb D assignment of TRBD1 cannot be verified. CDR3 size: 16 residues. CDR1 SGHTA and CDR2 FQGNSA come from the germline V gene. The CDR3 region is CASSPRTGRLNTEAFF.

This chain connects TRBV25-1 to TRBJ2-1; the TCRdb call, TRBD2, lacks DNA for checking. Germline lookup yields CDR1 MGHDK and CDR2 SYGVNS. The CDR3 is made up of 15 amino acids. The CDR3 is CASTLAGGANNEQFF.

The J gene is TRBJ1-2, the V gene TRBV4-2. The CDR3 is 16 amino acids. Germline loops: CDR1 LGHNA, CDR2 YNFKEQ. The chain's CDR3 is CASSQDLGQGPPGYTF.

This rearrangement joins TRBV28 to TRBJ2-1; with no DNA, the TCRdb D assignment of TRBD1 cannot be verified. CDR1 is MDHEN and CDR2 is SYDVKM in the germline V gene. The CDR3 spans 12 residues. The CDR3 spells CASRTQGAEQFF.

Here the CDR3 reads CASSLVPAGVEQYF. The chain couples TRBV28 to TRBJ2-7; TCRdb selects TRBD2, and the lack of DNA leaves this call unchecked. The CDR3 totals 14 residues. The germline V gene encodes CDR1 MDHEN and CDR2 SYDVKM.

The chain combines TRBV7-9 with TRBJ1-5. This CDR3 is 14 amino acids long. CDR1 and CDR2 from the germline V gene are SEHNR and FQNEAQ (reference sequence). The CDR3 loop reads CASSFSDSNQPQHF.

V and J are TRBV27 and TRBJ2-3; TCRdb returns TRBD1, unconfirmable since there is no DNA. The CDR3 is 16 amino acids. The germline CDR1 and CDR2 sequences are MNHEY and SMNVEV (reference sequence). This chain's CDR3 is CASSEIPGQGINEQYF.

J is TRBJ2-7 and V is TRBV7-7; TCRdb selects TRBD1, and the lack of DNA leaves this call unchecked. This CDR3 is built from 13 residues. In germline, CDR1 is SSHAT, CDR2 FNYEAQ (reference sequence). The CDR3 loop reads CASSRRGEYEQYF.

V is TRBV7-2 and J is TRBJ1-3; TCRdb indicates TRBD1, and absent DNA this call remains unverified. This CDR3 region has 16 residues. Germline values: CDR1 SGHTA, CDR2 FQGNSA. CDR3 protein: CASSPGQGRGGNTIYF.

The chain employs TRBV4-1 and TRBJ2-7; there is no DNA to check the TCRdb D call of TRBD2. The CDR3 length is 15 residues. CDR1 is MGHRA and CDR2 is YSYEKL in the germline V gene. CDR3 sequence reads: CASSQGTSGQYEQYF.

The chain employs TRBV5-1 and TRBJ2-3; TCRdb selects TRBD1, and the lack of DNA leaves this call unchecked. Germline V gives CDR1 SGHRS, CDR2 YFSETQ. This CDR3 spans 13 amino acids. CDR3 sequence: CASRGDSTDTQYF. The whole variable domain, remainder taken from reference TRBV5-1 and TRBJ2-3, is KAGVTQTPRYLIKTRGQQVTLSCSPISGHRSVSWYQQTPGQGLQFLFEYFSETQRNKGNFPGRFSGRQFSNSRSEMNVSTLELGDSALYLCASRGDSTDTQYFGPGTRLTVL.

The chain has TRBV20-1 and TRBJ2-5. The CDR3 extends over 14 amino acids. Germline CDR1 reads DFQATT; CDR2 reads SNEGSKA (reference sequence). This chain's CDR3 is CSARVGSSQETQYF.

The rearrangement joins TRBV20-1 to TRBJ2-2; TCRdb picks TRBD2, but there is no DNA to check that call. The CDR3 extends over 20 amino acids. Per the germline V gene, CDR1 is DFQATT and CDR2 is SNEGSKA (reference sequence). This CDR3 reads CSARATFGTSTRAPPGELFF.

The gene calls are TRBV7-7 and TRBJ2-7; TCRdb names TRBD1, which stays unverified in the absence of DNA. CDR3 size: 14 residues. Looked up from germline, CDR1 is SSHAT and CDR2 is FNYEAQ (reference sequence). This CDR3 reads CASSLGGQDYEQYF.

J is TRBJ2-7 and V is TRBV12-3 or TRBV12-4; no DNA is available, so the TRBD1 call from TCRdb remains unchecked. The CDR3 totals 15 residues. CDR3 region: CASTLGSPLPREQYF.

The chain carries TRBV10-3 and TRBJ2-3; TCRdb outputs TRBD1, but without DNA this stays unchecked. The CDR3 length is 15 residues. Germline CDR1 and CDR2: ENHRY and SYGVKD. The CDR3 sequence: CAIIDRRGGTDTQYF.

V gene TRBV5-1 combines with J gene TRBJ2-3; the TCRdb D gene call, TRBD1, has no DNA to confirm it. CDR3 length: 16 residues. CDR1 and CDR2 (germline): SGHRS, YFSETQ. Here the CDR3 reads CASSIFGQVSTDTQYF.

This chain connects TRBV12-3 or TRBV12-4 to TRBJ1-2; TCRdb names TRBD1, which stays unverified in the absence of DNA. This CDR3 has 17 amino acids. The CDR3 region is CASTHTWGVWAYDGYTF.

This chain uses TRBV3-1 with TRBJ2-5; TCRdb lists TRBD2, though no DNA is available to test this call. The CDR3 spans 17 residues. Germline values: CDR1 LGHDT, CDR2 YNNKEL (reference sequence). The CDR3 reads CASSPGGLAGVEETQYF.